Described below is a single T cell receptor (beta chain) sequence and its context. The antigen is unknown. The sample is drawn from a study of shared clonotypes between healthy human individuals. Original analysis: Sequence data from immunoSEQ were junction-only and lacked quality scores; consequently, filtering differed. TCRdb keeps only in-frame clones here, not all; method: immunoSEQ multiplex PCR. The V and J calls and clone size were taken over from that table, and D and trimming were inferred from the DNA. This sample has more than 850,000 clones, with roughly 74% found just once. General study points: Among donors, the sharing of clonotypes was expected to be influenced by sequencing depth. Around 5.4% of naive CD4 clonotypes were common to a handful of donors.

The clonotype originates from a young man in good health. Some clones in this sample may be carry-over from other donors' samples. Material for sequencing was memory CD4+ T cells from PBMCs. Subset: CD45RA-negative fraction.

CDR3: CASSDSSLPYEQYF. The CDR3 DNA sequence: TGTGCCAGCAGTGACTCAAGCCTCCCCTACGAGCAGTACTTC. This chain joins TRBV6-4 and TRBJ2-7; D is ambiguous. The CDR3 contains 14 residues. Deletions cut 0 bases from V and 2 bases from J, with 8 bases between. Germline values: CDR1 MRHNA, CDR2 SNTAGT.